A selection of T cell receptor beta chains follows, all from one sample in a study of technical replicates of blood from several donors. Here immunoSEQ multiplex PCR was the method, and the copy in TCRdb shows in-frame clones only, minus some. Among over 55,000 clones listed, around nine tenths were seen once. Material for sequencing was PBMCs. Receptor source: a human donor in good health. Some clones in this sample may be carry-over from other donors' samples. Both conserved end residues are part of each CDR3. Clone size is given for some rows only: seen once, a few or many times, or a class if the clone is expanded.

TRBV4-1	TRBJ1-5	NA	CASSHHRDNQPQHF
TRBV2	TRBJ1-1	NA	CASSLSRGTEAFF
TRBV29-1	TRBJ2-7	NA	CSVGGLAVYEQYF
TRBV7-3	TRBJ2-1	NA	CASSLPGQAYNEQFF
TRBV5-1	TRBJ2-7	NA	CASSPTTGTLLYEQYF
TRBV7-2	TRBJ2-1	NA	CASSFSVDNEQFF
TRBV6-5	TRBJ2-5	NA	CASSYYPSGRGETQYF
TRBV5-1	TRBJ2-1	NA	CASSLAEVAGAPEQFF
TRBV7-2	TRBJ2-3	once	CASSLGLAVFTDTQYF
TRBV27	TRBJ1-4	NA	CASSLYGTGNEKLFF